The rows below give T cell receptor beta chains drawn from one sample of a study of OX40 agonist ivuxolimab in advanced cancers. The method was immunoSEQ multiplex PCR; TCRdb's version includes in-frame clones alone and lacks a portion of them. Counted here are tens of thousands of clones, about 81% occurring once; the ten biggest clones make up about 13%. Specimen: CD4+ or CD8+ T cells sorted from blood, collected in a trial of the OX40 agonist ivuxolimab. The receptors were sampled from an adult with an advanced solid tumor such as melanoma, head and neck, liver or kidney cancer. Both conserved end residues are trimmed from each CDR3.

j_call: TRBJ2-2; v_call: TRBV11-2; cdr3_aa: ASSGGLANTGELF
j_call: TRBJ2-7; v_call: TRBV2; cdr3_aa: ASSVQGPEQY
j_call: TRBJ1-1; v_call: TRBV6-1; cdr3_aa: ASSEMGPDDSSAF
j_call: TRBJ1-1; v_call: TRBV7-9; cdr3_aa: ASSLAPRFGTMNTEAF
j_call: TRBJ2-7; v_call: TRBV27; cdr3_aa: ASTRAGGLTSGEQY
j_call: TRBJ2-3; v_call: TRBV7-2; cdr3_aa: ASSLGRMDTQY
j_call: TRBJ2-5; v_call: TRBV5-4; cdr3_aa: ASSLIGQGQETQY
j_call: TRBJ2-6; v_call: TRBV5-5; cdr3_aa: ASSLDWGPGANVLT
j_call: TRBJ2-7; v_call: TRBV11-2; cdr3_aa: ASSLVRGLGSYEQY
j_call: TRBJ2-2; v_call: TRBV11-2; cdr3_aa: ASSLGSWTANTGELF
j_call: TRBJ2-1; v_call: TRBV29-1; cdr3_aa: SVEEVWGVDEQF
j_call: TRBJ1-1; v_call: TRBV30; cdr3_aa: AWSGDRTRAF